This passage covers 20 T cell receptor beta chains from one sample sequenced in a study of technical replicates of blood from several donors. The assay was immunoSEQ multiplex PCR, and TCRdb's table has in-frame clones only and misses some. The repertoire includes approximately 93,000 clones, approximately 95% of them detected once, and under 0.3% sits in the top ten. The sequenced sample was T cells isolated from PBMCs. The receptors stem from a human donor in good health.

The CDR3 spells CASSTAGTVSYGYTF. The CDR3 nucleotides read TGTGCCAGCAGTACGGCCGGGACAGTTTCCTATGGCTACACCTTC. The chain couples TRBV6-5 to TRBJ1-2; 7 bases agree with TRBD1. The CDR3 length is 15 residues. Germline values: CDR1 MNHEY, CDR2 SVGAGI. Trimming took 5 bases from V and 4 from J; bases not matched to a gene: 10.

The V gene is TRBV7-6, the J gene TRBJ2-2; the match to TRBD2 covers 8 bases. Germline CDR1 SGHVS, CDR2 FNYEAQ. Trimming removed 2 bases from V and 2 bases from J; junction bases left unmatched: 10. CDR3 length: 18 amino acids. The CDR3 nucleotides are TGTGCCAGCAGCTTAACTCCGGGACTAGGACCAAACACCGGGGAGCTGTTTTTT. It yields the protein CASSLTPGLGPNTGELFF.

The chain is built from TRBV6-5 and TRBJ1-1, with 7 bases identical to TRBD1. V shed 2 bases and J 1 base; nucleotides not matched to a gene: 4. Germline values: CDR1 MNHEY, CDR2 SVGAGI. The CDR3 runs 15 residues. CDR3 amino acids: CASSYGAGGNTEAFF. In DNA, the CDR3 is TGTGCCAGCAGTTACGGCGCAGGGGGGAACACTGAAGCTTTCTTT.

The J gene is TRBJ2-7, the V gene TRBV27; TRBD2 matches at 11 bases. Germline-derived CDR1 and CDR2 are MNHEY and SMNVEV (reference sequence). The CDR3 runs to 17 residues. V lost 3 bases and J lost 0; bases outside the gene matches: 7. CDR3 nucleotide sequence: TGTGCCAGCAGTTTGTCCCGGACTAGCGGGCCCTCCTACGAGCAGTACTTC. This sequence encodes CASSLSRTSGPSYEQYF.

The genes are TRBV12-2 and TRBJ1-5; the D call in the table, TRBD1, was not verified against the DNA. TRBV12-2 is given as a pseudogene. The CDR3 is 14 amino acids. The CDR3 loop is CASRFVQGVQPQHF. The CDR3 bases are TGTGCAAGTCGCTTCGTACAAGGGGTTCAGCCCCAGCATTTT.

The chain is built from TRBV25-1 and TRBJ2-5; D is undetermined. CDR1 and CDR2 from the germline V gene are MGHDK and SYGVNS. The CDR3 contains 14 residues. Between the trimmed V and J ends, which lost 1 base and 2 bases, there was a span of 8 bases. Here the CDR3 DNA reads TGTGCCAGCAGTGAATCGGTGATACAAGAGACCCAGTACTTC. This gives the protein CASSESVIQETQYF.

The chain recombines TRBV19 with TRBJ2-7, with TRBD1 matching over 7 bases. V shed 3 bases, J shed 1 base, and the junction held 0 bases outside the gene matches. This CDR3 comprises 13 residues. Germline V gene data show CDR1 as LNHDA and CDR2 as SQIVND (reference sequence). The CDR3 DNA is TGTGCCAGTAGTATGACAGGGTCCTACGAGCAGTACTTC. Translated, it gives CASSMTGSYEQYF.

V gene TRBV4-1 combines with J gene TRBJ2-7; D is perhaps TRBD2 (5 bases). This CDR3 has 15 residues. Trimming removed 0 bases from V and 0 bases from J, with 9 bases in between. The germline CDR1 and CDR2 sequences are MGHRA and YSYEKL. The CDR3 here is CASSQDSDFSYEQYF. The CDR3 DNA sequence: TGCGCCAGCAGCCAAGATAGCGACTTCTCCTACGAGCAGTACTTC.

The chain carries TRBV5-1 and TRBJ1-4; unclear D gene. This CDR3 has 15 residues. CDR1 SGHRS and CDR2 YFSETQ come from the germline V gene. V lost 0 bases, J lost 8 bases, and 14 bases lay in between. In DNA, the CDR3 is TGCGCCAGCAGCTTGGAAGGGAGGAATAAGGAAAAACTGTTTTTT. Its translation is CASSLEGRNKEKLFF.

V and J are TRBV6-5 and TRBJ1-4; D is ambiguous. The CDR3 extends over 13 amino acids. The V end was cut by 6 bases, the J end by 8 bases, with 13 bases between. Germline V gene lookup returns CDR1 MNHEY and CDR2 SVGAGI. Here the CDR3 DNA reads TGTGCCAGCAGCCAACCGGGATCCGAAAAACTGTTTTTT. Protein product: CASSQPGSEKLFF.

The J gene is TRBJ2-2, the V gene TRBV7-8; 8 bases are shared with TRBD1. The V and J ends lost 5 bases and 6 bases, in that order; junction bases with no gene match: 14. The CDR3 spans 17 residues. The V gene's germline CDR1 is SGHVS and CDR2 FQNEAQ. DNA for the CDR3: TGTGCCAGCAGCCTAAGGATAGGACAGGGCCCACCCGGGGAGCTGTTTTTT. It codes for CASSLRIGQGPPGELFF.

The chain is built from TRBV6-1 and TRBJ2-1, with TRBD2 identical over 11 bases. Germline CDR1 and CDR2: MNHNS and SASEGT. J was trimmed by 6 bases and V by 7 bases; bases with no gene match: 5. The CDR3 totals 14 residues. This CDR3 reads CASTKLAGVNEQFF. The CDR3 bases are TGTGCCAGCACAAAACTAGCGGGGGTCAATGAGCAGTTCTTC.

The CDR3 nucleotides are TGTGCCAGCAGTGTTGGTGCTATGAACACTGAAGCTTTCTTT. As protein: CASSVGAMNTEAFF. The gene calls are TRBV6-1 and TRBJ1-1; D uncertain. Between the trimmed V and J ends, which lost 4 bases and 0 bases, there was a span of 9 bases. CDR3 length: 14 residues. CDR1 and CDR2 (germline): MNHNS, SASEGT.

The chain employs TRBV19 and TRBJ2-1; 10 bases align to TRBD2. Germline CDR1 and CDR2: LNHDA and SQIVND (reference sequence). This CDR3 has 15 residues. V was pared by 9 bases and J by 10 bases, with 15 bases of the junction left unmatched. Here the CDR3 reads CASDSGGPLPKEQFF. CDR3 bases: TGTGCCAGCGATAGCGGGGGGCCCTTACCTAAAGAGCAGTTCTTC.

With regard to this clone: Other DNA sequences from this sample encode an identical CDR3 as well. J is TRBJ2-1 and V is TRBV27, with D possibly TRBD2 on 6 matching bases. The CDR3 consists of 13 residues. CDR1 is MNHEY and CDR2 is SMNVEV in the germline V gene (reference sequence). The ends were cut back, 6 bases at V and 7 bases at J, with 13 bases in the middle. The CDR3 nucleotides are TGTGCCAGCAGCCTCAATCGGGGGAATGAGCAGTTCTTC. Translating it yields CASSLNRGNEQFF.

This clone was found once. The genes are TRBV30 and TRBJ1-5; weak D call: TRBD1 (5 bases). V lost 1 base, J lost 2 bases, and 6 bases lay in between. CDR3 length: 13 amino acids. Germline V gene data show CDR1 as GTSNPN and CDR2 as SVGIG (reference sequence). The CDR3 DNA is TGTGCCTGGAGTGGGGGGGGCAATCAGCCCCAGCATTTT. Translating gives CAWSGGGNQPQHF.

V is TRBV7-2 and J is TRBJ2-7, with 7 positions matching TRBD2. Per germline, CDR1 SGHTA and CDR2 FQGNSA. J gave up 3 bases and V 3 bases, and 5 bases lay outside the gene matches. CDR3 length: 14 amino acids. CDR3 loop: CASSFRGGGYEQYF. CDR3 coding DNA: TGTGCCAGCAGCTTTCGTGGGGGGGGCTACGAGCAGTACTTC.

The gene calls are TRBV4-2 and TRBJ2-1; 9 nucleotides match TRBD2. The germline CDR1 and CDR2 sequences are LGHNA and YNFKEQ. J lost 2 bases, V lost 2 bases, and 4 bases had no gene match. The CDR3 runs to 16 residues. The CDR3 DNA reads as TGTGCCAGCAGCCAAATAGCGGGAGACCCCTACAATGAGCAGTTCTTC. Amino acids: CASSQIAGDPYNEQFF.

The chain joins TRBV6-1 to TRBJ2-3; perhaps TRBD2 as D (6 bases). Between the trimmed V and J ends, which lost 0 bases and 1 base, there was a span of 8 bases. The CDR3 runs to 15 residues. The germline V gene has CDR1 MNHNS and CDR2 SASEGT. The CDR3 region has the DNA TGTGCCAGCAGTGAAGCCGGGAGACGCACAGATACGCAGTATTTT. This translates into CASSEAGRRTDTQYF.

In DNA, the CDR3 is TGTGCCAGCAGCTTAGTTTCTTGGACGTCGGGGGGTAGGGATGAGCAGTTCTTC. Its translation: CASSLVSWTSGGRDEQFF. The rearrangement joins TRBV7-2 to TRBJ2-1; 7 bases fit TRBD2. V lost 1 base and J lost 8; bases outside the gene matches: 17. CDR1 and CDR2 (germline): SGHTA, FQGNSA. The CDR3 consists of 18 residues.